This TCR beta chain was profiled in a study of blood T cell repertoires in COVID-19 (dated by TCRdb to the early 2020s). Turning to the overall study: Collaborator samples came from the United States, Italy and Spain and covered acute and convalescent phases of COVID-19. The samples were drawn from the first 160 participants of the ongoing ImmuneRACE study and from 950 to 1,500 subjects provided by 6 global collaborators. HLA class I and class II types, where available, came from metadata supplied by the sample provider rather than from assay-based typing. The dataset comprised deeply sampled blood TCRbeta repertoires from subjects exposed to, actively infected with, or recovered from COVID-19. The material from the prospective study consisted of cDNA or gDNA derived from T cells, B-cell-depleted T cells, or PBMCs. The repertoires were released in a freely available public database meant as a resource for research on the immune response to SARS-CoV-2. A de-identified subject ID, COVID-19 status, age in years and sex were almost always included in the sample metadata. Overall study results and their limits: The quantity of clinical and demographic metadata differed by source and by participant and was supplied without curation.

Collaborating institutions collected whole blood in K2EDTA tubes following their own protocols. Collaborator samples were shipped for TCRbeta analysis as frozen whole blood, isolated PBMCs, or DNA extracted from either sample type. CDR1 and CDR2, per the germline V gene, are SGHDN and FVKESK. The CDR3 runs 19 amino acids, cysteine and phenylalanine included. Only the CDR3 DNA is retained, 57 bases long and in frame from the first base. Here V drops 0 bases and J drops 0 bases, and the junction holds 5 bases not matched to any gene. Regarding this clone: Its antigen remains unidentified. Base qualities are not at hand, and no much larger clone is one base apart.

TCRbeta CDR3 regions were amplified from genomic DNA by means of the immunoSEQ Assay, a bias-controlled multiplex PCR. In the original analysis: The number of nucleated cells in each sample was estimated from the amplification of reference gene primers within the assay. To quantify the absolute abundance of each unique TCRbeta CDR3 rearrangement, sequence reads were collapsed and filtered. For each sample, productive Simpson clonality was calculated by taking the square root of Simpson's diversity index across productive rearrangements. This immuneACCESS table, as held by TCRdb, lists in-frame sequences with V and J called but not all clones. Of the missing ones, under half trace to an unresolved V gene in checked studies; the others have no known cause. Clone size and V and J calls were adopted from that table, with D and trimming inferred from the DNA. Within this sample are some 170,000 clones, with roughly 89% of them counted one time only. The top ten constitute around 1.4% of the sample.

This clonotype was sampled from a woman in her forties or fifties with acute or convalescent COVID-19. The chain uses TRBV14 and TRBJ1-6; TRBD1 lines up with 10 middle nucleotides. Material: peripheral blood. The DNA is TGTGCCAGCAGCCAAGAAAAGGGACAGGGGAGCTCCTATAATTCACCCCTCCACTTT. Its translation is CASSQEKGQGSSYNSPLHF. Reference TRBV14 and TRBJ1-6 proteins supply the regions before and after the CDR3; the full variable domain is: EAGVTQFPSHSVIEKGQTVTLRCDPISGHDNLYWYRRVMGKEIKFLLHFVKESKQDESGMPNNRFLAERTGGTYSTLKVQPAELEDSGVYFCASSQEKGQGSSYNSPLHFGNGTRLTVT.